This T cell receptor beta chain was found in a study of T cell changes during pregnancy in multiple sclerosis. Between the trimmed V and J ends, which lost 5 bases and 7 bases, there was a span of 15 bases. This CDR3 comprises 14 residues. Germline CDR1 MDHEN, CDR2 SYDVKM. Clones were sequenced by immunoSEQ multiplex PCR, and TCRdb holds only the in-frame ones, with some missing. This sample has 60,000 to 65,000 clones, with around 92% found just once. The receptor's source is a female donor in good health, enrolled as a control in a pregnancy study. This sequence joins TRBV28 and TRBJ2-4; a weak D match, TRBD1 (7 bases). The source was peripheral blood, collected in the second trimester of pregnancy. The DNA for the CDR3 is TGTGCCAGCAGTCCTCAGGGGGGTAGGAACATTCAGTACTTC. Translated: CASSPQGGRNIQYF.